This T cell receptor beta chain was profiled in a study of blood T cells in healthy people across ages. This CDR3 has 15 residues. Germline trimming cut 3 bases from V and 2 bases from J; bases unmatched to any gene: 1. The germline V gene encodes CDR1 ENHRY and CDR2 SYGVKD. Sample-barcoded 5' priming and a J-beta primer mix drove a second PCR of 7 to 11 cycles. TCRdb re-derived calls from the 5' RACE reads in MiXCR, one entry per CDR3 protein. In the table there are 600,000 to 850,000 distinct CDR3 sequences, just under 25% of which are singletons. This clonotype has more than one count but fewer than ten. This same sample was also taken into another study, of T cells of mothers and their children.

The chain couples TRBV10-3 to TRBJ2-5; TRBD2 aligns across 12 bases. What was sequenced was blood. The source of this sequence is a boy aged 10-17 years in good health. For the CDR3, the DNA is TGTGCCATCAGTGACCTAGCGGGGGGGCAAGAGACCCAGTACTTC. Encoded protein: CAISDLAGGQETQYF.